This TCR beta chain was profiled in a study of shared T cell receptors in the human thymus (TCRdb year 2021). In the study overall: The study examined how the human thymus generates shared, self-reactive T-cell receptor alpha chains.

About this clone itself: There is no known antigen for this receptor. Base-call qualities are not available, and no considerably larger clone is one nucleotide away.

The library was produced with the immunoSEQ multiplex PCR assay. TCRdb retrieved this table from immuneACCESS and kept in-frame rearrangements only. Not all clones are present; in checked studies, unresolved V genes account for under half, and no reason is known for the remainder. This sample holds 640,000 or so clones; about 90% were observed only once. Clones ranked in the top ten supply under 0.01% of the sample. Here V drops 6 bases and J drops 3 bases, and the junction holds 5 bases not matched to any gene. The CDR3 numbers 15 residues from cysteine through phenylalanine. Just CDR3 DNA is preserved here, 45 bases in frame from base 1. In the germline V gene, CDR1 corresponds to MDHEN and CDR2 to SYDVKM. The data were also submitted as part of a second study, on human thymus T cells. That second publication adds: Donors were immunologically healthy infants undergoing open corrective cardiac surgery for congenital heart defects in Finland. Thymus tissue was collected as surgical resects that were removed during corrective cardiac surgery. V and J gene segment usage appeared biased in both thymic and peripheral blood repertoires. According to the related research, thymic TCR repertoires were highly overlapping among unrelated individuals. TCR alpha and beta repertoires from fewer than ten infant thymus samples and a few related peripheral blood samples were characterized in the study. The infant donors were roughly 7 to 244 days old, and the cohort included several males and a couple of females. Thymocytes were mechanically released from the tissue and were stored as pellets of roughly 9-30 million cells at -70 degrees C. A QIAsymphony instrument was used to extract genomic DNA from the frozen cell pellets. The immunoSEQ multiplex PCR assay was used to amplify the TCRB and TCRAD loci from a standardized amount of quality-controlled genomic DNA. The amplicons covered the V(D)J region and were long enough to include the CDR3 and to identify the V and J genes. The amplicons were sequenced on an Illumina platform via the commercial immunoSEQ service. Corrections for primer bias and sequencing errors followed previously described methods, while TCRAD and TCRB definitions were based on the IMGT database. Analysis of the repertoires was done with immunoSEQ Analyzer 3.0 and VDJTools and included basic statistics, V/J segment usage, diversity estimates, rarefaction and pairwise overlap. Diversity was estimated using the Chao1, ChaoE, Efron-Thisted, Shannon and inverse Simpson indices, and was also estimated on datasets down-sampled to the size of the smallest sample. Repertoire overlap used strict matching of CDR3 nucleotide sequence, V gene and J gene, with Jaccard-based multidimensional scaling clustering. On average, thymus samples gave 800,000 or so unique TCRB clonotypes, whereas blood samples gave roughly 84,000.

Sequenced sample: thymocytes. The chain was built from TRBV28 and TRBJ2-1; 10 bases in the middle match TRBD1. The source is a boy under three years old with a congenital heart defect. Donor details come from another sample of the same person, matched by shared clones. The DNA reads TGTGCCAGCAGGCACGGACAGGGGGGCTACAATGAGCAGTTCTTC. This encodes CASRHGQGGYNEQFF.